This T cell receptor (beta chain) originates from a study of blood T cells in healthy people across ages. Study results and limitations: Diversity estimates drawn from one million T cells were deemed underestimates.

A sample-barcoded 5' primer and a J-beta primer mix were used in a second PCR of about 6 to 12 cycles. TCRdb re-derived calls from the 5' RACE reads in MiXCR, one entry per CDR3 protein. The data show some 1.5 million distinct CDR3 sequences, roughly 30% seen once. Germline CDR1 is LNHNV and CDR2 is YYDKDF (reference sequence). The CDR3 consists of 16 residues. V was pared by 0 bases and J by 5 bases, with 6 bases of the junction left unmatched. This clonotype was seen at least ten times. Its antigen is not identified. This receptor was taken from a woman aged 25 to 39 in good health. The sequenced material came from blood. The chain carries TRBV15 and TRBJ2-1; 8 positions agree with TRBD1. The CDR3 region has the DNA TGTGCCACCAGCAGAGATCCGTGGACAGGGAACAATGAGCAGTTCTTC. Encoded protein: CATSRDPWTGNNEQFF.